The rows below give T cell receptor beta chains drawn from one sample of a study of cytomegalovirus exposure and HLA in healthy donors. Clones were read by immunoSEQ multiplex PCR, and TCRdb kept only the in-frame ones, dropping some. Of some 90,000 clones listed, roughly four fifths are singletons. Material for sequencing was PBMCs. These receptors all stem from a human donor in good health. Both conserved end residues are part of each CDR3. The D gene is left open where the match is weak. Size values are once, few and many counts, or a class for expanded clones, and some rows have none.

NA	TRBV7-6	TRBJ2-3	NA	CASSLGQGITDTQYF	TGTGCCAGCAGTTTGGGCCAGGGTATCACAGATACGCAGTATTTT
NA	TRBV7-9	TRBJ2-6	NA	CASSLARASGANVLTF	TGTGCCAGCAGCCTAGCGCGCGCTTCTGGGGCCAACGTCCTGACTTTC
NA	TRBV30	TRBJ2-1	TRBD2	CAWSVRASGGAGQFF	TGTGCCTGGAGTGTAAGGGCTAGCGGGGGGGCGGGGCAGTTCTTC
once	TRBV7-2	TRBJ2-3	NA	CASSQQLSTDTQYF	TGTGCCAGCAGCCAACAGTTAAGCACAGATACGCAGTATTTT
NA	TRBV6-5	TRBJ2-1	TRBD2	CASSLTSGRAREQFF	TGTGCCAGCAGTCTCACTAGCGGGAGGGCCCGTGAGCAGTTCTTC
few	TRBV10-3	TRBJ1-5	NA	CAISESAGSQHF	TGTGCCATCAGTGAGTCGGCAGGTTCCCAGCATTTT
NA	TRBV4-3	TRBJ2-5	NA	CASSRDRRETQYF	TGCGCCAGCAGCCGCGACAGGAGGGAGACCCAGTACTTC
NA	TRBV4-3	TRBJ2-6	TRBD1	CASSPGTAVANVLTF	TGCGCCAGCAGCCCAGGGACAGCGGTGGCCAACGTCCTGACTTTC
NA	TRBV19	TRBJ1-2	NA	CASSMKTTGNYGYTF	TGTGCCAGTAGTATGAAGACGACGGGGAACTATGGCTACACCTTC
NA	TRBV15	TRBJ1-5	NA	CATSRDPSVPIF	TGTGCCACCAGCAGAGATCCTAGCGTCCCGATTTTT
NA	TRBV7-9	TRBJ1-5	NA	CASSQQDSNQPQHF	TGTGCCAGCAGCCAACAGGATAGCAATCAGCCCCAGCATTTT
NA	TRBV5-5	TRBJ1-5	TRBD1	CASSPRTGKMAKPQHF	TGTGCCAGCAGCCCCCGGACAGGTAAAATGGCAAAGCCCCAGCATTTT
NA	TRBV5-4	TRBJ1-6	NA	CASSLRGGGGNSPLHF	TGTGCCAGCAGCTTGAGGGGCGGGGGGGGAAATTCACCCCTCCACTTT
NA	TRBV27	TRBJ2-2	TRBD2	CASSPRLAGNTGELFF	TGTGCCAGCAGTCCCCGACTAGCGGGCAACACCGGGGAGCTGTTTTTT
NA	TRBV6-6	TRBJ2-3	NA	CASSSGLPRTDTQYF	TGTGCCAGCAGTTCCGGACTACCTCGCACAGATACGCAGTATTTT
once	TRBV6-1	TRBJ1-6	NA	CASTLNGGPNSPLHF	TGTGCCAGCACCCTTAACGGGGGGCCTAATTCACCCCTCCACTTT
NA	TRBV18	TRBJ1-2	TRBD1	CASSPVRGQGYGYTF	TGTGCCAGCTCACCGGTACGAGGACAGGGGTATGGCTACACCTTC
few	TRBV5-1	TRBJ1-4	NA	CASAPATNEKLFF	TGCGCCAGCGCCCCAGCAACTAATGAAAAACTGTTTTTT
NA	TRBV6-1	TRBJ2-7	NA	CASSPGLRGNEQYF	TGTGCCAGCAGCCCGGGACTGAGAGGCAACGAGCAGTACTTC
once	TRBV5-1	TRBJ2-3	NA	CASSHGRATDTQYF	TGCGCCAGCAGTCATGGGAGAGCTACAGATACGCAGTATTTT
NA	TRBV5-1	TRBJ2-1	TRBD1	CASSGRGLDGEQFF	TGCGCCAGCAGCGGCAGGGGGCTAGATGGTGAGCAGTTCTTC
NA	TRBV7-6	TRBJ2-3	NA	CASSSLAASTDTQYF	TGTGCCAGCAGCTCCCTAGCAGCTAGCACAGATACGCAGTATTTT
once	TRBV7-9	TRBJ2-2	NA	CASSLRPPGNGELFF	TGTGCCAGCAGCTTACGGCCCCCGGGTAACGGGGAGCTGTTTTTT
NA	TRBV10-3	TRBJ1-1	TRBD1	CAISELGPTGEAFF	TGTGCCATCAGTGAGTTAGGCCCGACAGGGGAAGCTTTCTTT
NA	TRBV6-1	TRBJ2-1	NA	CASRKTGITYNEQFF	TGTGCCAGCAGGAAAACAGGGATCACCTACAATGAGCAGTTCTTC
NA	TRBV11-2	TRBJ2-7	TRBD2	CASSLGAGTNLYEQYF	TGTGCCAGCAGCTTAGGGGCCGGGACTAACTTGTACGAGCAGTACTTC
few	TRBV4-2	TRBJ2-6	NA	CASSQEEGSSGANVLTF	TGTGCCAGCAGCCAAGAAGAGGGAAGCTCTGGGGCCAACGTCCTGACTTTC
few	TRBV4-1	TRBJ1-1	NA	CASSRGQPPLFNTEAFF	TGCGCCAGCAGCCGTGGACAGCCCCCCTTATTCAACACTGAAGCTTTCTTT
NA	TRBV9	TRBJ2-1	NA	CASSVEFQVAYNEQFF	TGTGCCAGCAGCGTAGAATTTCAGGTGGCTTACAATGAGCAGTTCTTC
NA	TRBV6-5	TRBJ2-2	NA	CASSPSNTGELFF	TGTGCCAGCAGCCCTTCTAACACCGGGGAGCTGTTTTTT
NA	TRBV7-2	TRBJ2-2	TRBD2	CASSLGGGSHFTGELFF	TGTGCCAGCAGCTTAGGAGGCGGGAGCCACTTCACCGGGGAGCTGTTTTTT
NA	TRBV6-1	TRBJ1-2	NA	CASSEAGGRGGYTF	TGTGCCAGCAGTGAAGCAGGAGGGAGGGGTGGCTACACCTTC
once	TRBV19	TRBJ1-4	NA	CASSSRLSNEKLFF	TGTGCCAGTAGTAGTCGGTTATCTAATGAAAAACTGTTTTTT
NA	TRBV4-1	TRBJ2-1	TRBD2	CASSLRLADYNEQFF	TGCGCCAGCAGCCTCCGACTAGCGGACTACAATGAGCAGTTCTTC
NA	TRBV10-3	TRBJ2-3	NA	CAISDIGAGPKDTQYF	TGTGCCATCAGTGACATAGGGGCAGGGCCTAAAGATACGCAGTATTTT
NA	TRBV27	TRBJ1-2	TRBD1	CASRPTGAGGGYTF	TGTGCCAGCAGACCGACAGGGGCCGGGGGAGGCTACACCTTC
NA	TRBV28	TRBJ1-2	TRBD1	CASSSGQIYGYTF	TGTGCCAGCAGCTCGGGACAGATTTATGGCTACACCTTC
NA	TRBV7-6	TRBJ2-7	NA	CASSLPRGRRGRLPYEQYF	TGTGCCAGCAGCCTACCCCGGGGGCGCCGCGGGAGATTGCCCTACGAGCAGTACTTC
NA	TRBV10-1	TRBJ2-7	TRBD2	CASSDTRLAGGPHPPTYEQYF	TGCGCCAGCAGTGATACGCGGCTAGCGGGAGGCCCCCATCCTCCGACTTACGAGCAGTACTTC
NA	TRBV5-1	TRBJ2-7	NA	CASSLGSDRRTYEQYF	TGCGCCAGCAGCTTAGGGTCCGACAGGCGGACATACGAGCAGTACTTC
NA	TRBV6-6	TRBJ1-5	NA	CASSYGQPLSNQPQHF	TGTGCCAGCAGCTATGGACAGCCTCTTAGCAATCAGCCCCAGCATTTT
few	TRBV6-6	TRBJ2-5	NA	CASSYQGETQYF	TGTGCCAGCAGTTACCAGGGGGAGACCCAGTACTTC
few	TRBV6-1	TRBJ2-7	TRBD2	CASSALTSPMGEQYF	TGTGCCAGCAGTGCGTTGACTAGCCCGATGGGCGAGCAGTACTTC
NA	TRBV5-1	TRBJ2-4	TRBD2	CASSPRTIGGAGNIQYF	TGCGCCAGCAGCCCTCGCACAATCGGGGGGGCGGGAAACATTCAGTACTTC
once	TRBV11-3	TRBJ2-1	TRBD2	CASSLTSGTYNEQFF	TGTGCCAGCAGCTTAACTAGCGGGACCTACAATGAGCAGTTCTTC
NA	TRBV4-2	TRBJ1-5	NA	CASSQPTTSAAQHF	TGTGCCAGCAGCCAACCTACAACATCAGCGGCCCAGCATTTT
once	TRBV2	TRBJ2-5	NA	CASSEDRFQETQYF	TGTGCCAGCAGTGAAGACAGATTCCAAGAGACCCAGTACTTC
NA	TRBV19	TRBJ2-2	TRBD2	CASITSGGGTGELFF	TGTGCCAGTATCACTAGCGGGGGCGGCACCGGGGAGCTGTTTTTT
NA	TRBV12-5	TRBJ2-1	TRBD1	CASGLGQGPNNEQFF	TGTGCTAGTGGTTTGGGACAGGGCCCAAACAATGAGCAGTTCTTC
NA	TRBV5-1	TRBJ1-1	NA	CASSLEGLNTEAFF	TGCGCCAGCAGCTTAGAGGGCTTAAACACTGAAGCTTTCTTT
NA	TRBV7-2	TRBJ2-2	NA	CASSLGVNTGELFF	TGTGCCAGCAGCTTAGGAGTCAACACCGGGGAGCTGTTTTTT
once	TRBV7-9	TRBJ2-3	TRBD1	CASSLVRQGTDTQYF	TGTGCCAGCAGCTTAGTGAGACAGGGGACAGATACGCAGTATTTT
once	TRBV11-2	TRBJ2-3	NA	CASSSRDSRTDTQYF	TGTGCCAGCAGCTCCCGGGACTCTAGAACAGATACGCAGTATTTT
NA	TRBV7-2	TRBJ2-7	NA	CASSLVASYEQYF	TGTGCCAGCAGCTTAGTCGCCAGCTACGAGCAGTACTTC
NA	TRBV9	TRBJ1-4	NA	CASSVIPNEKLFF	TGTGCCAGCAGCGTAATCCCGAATGAAAAACTGTTTTTT